A selection of T cell receptor beta chains follows, all from one sample in a study of T cells in Graves' hyperthyroidism and ophthalmopathy. TCRdb reprocessed the multiplex PCR reads with MiXCR, giving one entry per CDR3 protein. This sample has about 410,000 distinct CDR3 sequences; about 15% occur once, and the top ten carry about 12%. The sequencing sample was made of blood. Receptors were obtained from a man aged 18 to 29 with Graves' ophthalmopathy. The CDR3 runs from the conserved cysteine through the conserved F or W. D genes are given only for firm matches. The size of a clone is reported for some rows only, either as once, few or many, or as a class for expanded clones.

clone size	V gene	D gene	J gene	CDR3 DNA	CDR3 protein
many	TRBV6-1	NA	TRBJ2-7	TGTGCCAGCAGTGAACCCGGACAGAACTACGAGCAGTACTTC	CASSEPGQNYEQYF
many	TRBV11-2	NA	TRBJ2-1	TGTGCCAGCAACACGGGACGAGACTATAGTGAGCAGTTCTTC	CASNTGRDYSEQFF
NA	TRBV5-6	TRBD1	TRBJ2-7	TGTGCCAGCAGCTGGACAGGTTTGGTCTACGAGCAGTACTTC	CASSWTGLVYEQYF
many	TRBV7-9	NA	TRBJ2-2	TGTGCCAGCAGCTTATCTGCGAGCACCGGGGAGCTGTTTTTT	CASSLSASTGELFF
many	TRBV18	NA	TRBJ2-5	TGTGCCAGCTCACCACCGGAGTACCAAGAGACCCAGTACTTC	CASSPPEYQETQYF
few	TRBV6-5	NA	TRBJ1-2	TGTGCCAGCAGTTATAACGGGGCGCAGCCCTATGGCTACACCTTC	CASSYNGAQPYGYTF
many	TRBV20-1	NA	TRBJ1-1	TGCAGTGCTAGCCAGGGAGACACTGAAGCTTTCTTT	CSASQGDTEAFF
many	TRBV24-1	TRBD1	TRBJ1-1	TGTGCCACCAGTCCCGGACAGGGGGCCGTGAACACTGAAGCTTTCTTT	CATSPGQGAVNTEAFF
many	TRBV11-1	NA	TRBJ2-7	TGTGCCAGCAGCTTACCGGGAAATGTCGGGCAGTACTTC	CASSLPGNVGQYF
few	TRBV7-9	TRBD2	TRBJ2-3	TGTGCCAGCAGCTTATTTGGACTAGCGGGAGGAGCTGATACGCAGTATTTT	CASSLFGLAGGADTQYF
many	TRBV5-5	TRBD1	TRBJ1-4	TGTGCCAGCAGCGGAACAGGGGTCGACGGTGAAAAACTGTTTTTT	CASSGTGVDGEKLFF
few	TRBV4-1	NA	TRBJ1-2	TGCGCCAGCAGCCAAGACACGACTGGGGGCTATGGCTACACCTTC	CASSQDTTGGYGYTF
many	TRBV3-1	TRBD2	TRBJ2-1	TGTGCCAGCAGCCAAGCGGAACGGGGGGGCTCGCGGCAGTTCTTC	CASSQAERGGSRQFF
many	TRBV2	NA	TRBJ2-7	TGTGCCAGCAGCGACTACTACGAGCAGTACTTC	CASSDYYEQYF
NA	TRBV10-2	NA	TRBJ2-1	TGCGCCAGCTCGGGTGCCCAGGACAATGAGCAGTTCTTC	CASSGAQDNEQFF
many	TRBV6-2/TRBV6-3	NA	TRBJ2-7	TGTGCCAGCAGTTACTTAGAGGGTCTAACCTACGAGCAGTACTTC	CASSYLEGLTYEQYF
NA	TRBV2	TRBD1	TRBJ2-1	TGTGCCAGCAGTGAACCCCCGAAGGGACAGGGCAATGAGCAGTTCTTC	CASSEPPKGQGNEQFF
many	TRBV12-3/TRBV12-4	NA	TRBJ1-1	TGTGCCAGCAGTTTAGGCCGGGGGAGGACTGAAGCTTTCTTT	CASSLGRGRTEAFF
NA	TRBV12-3/TRBV12-4	NA	TRBJ1-5	TGTGCCAGCAGTTTAAGGCGGGGGCCCAATCAGCCCCAGCATTTT	CASSLRRGPNQPQHF
many	TRBV5-1	NA	TRBJ1-1	TGCGCCAGCAGCAAGGGACCGAGCACTGAAGCTTTCTTT	CASSKGPSTEAFF
few	TRBV20-1	NA	TRBJ1-1	TGCAGTGCTAGAGATTTCGGGTTAACTGAAGCTTTCTTT	CSARDFGLTEAFF
many	TRBV12-3/TRBV12-4	NA	TRBJ2-2	TGTGCCAGCAGTCCGCCCGGGGAGCTGTTTTTT	CASSPPGELFF
few	TRBV6-5	NA	TRBJ2-7	TGTGCCAGCAGTTACGACAGTTCCTACGAGCAGTACTTC	CASSYDSSYEQYF
NA	TRBV11-3	NA	TRBJ2-2	TGTGCCAGCAGACTCGACAGTAACACCGGGGAGCTGTTTTTT	CASRLDSNTGELFF
many	TRBV13	NA	TRBJ2-5	TGTGCCAGCAGCCGGTTACTAGGGGAGAGTCTTAAGACCCAGTACTTC	CASSRLLGESLKTQYF
NA	TRBV5-1	TRBD2	TRBJ2-1	TGTGCCAGCAGCTTAGATCTGTCGGGACTAGCGGGGGGGTACAATGAGCAGTTCTTC	CASSLDLSGLAGGYNEQFF
few	TRBV29-1	TRBD1	TRBJ2-7	TGCAGTTGGGGACAGGGGACCCTCGAGCAGTACTTC	CSWGQGTLEQYF
NA	TRBV5-1	TRBD2	TRBJ2-1	TGCGCCAGCAGCCCACGCCCAGCTGCGGGGGGGTACAATGAGCAGTTCTTC	CASSPRPAAGGYNEQFF